This T cell receptor (beta chain) emerged from a study of T cell responses to AZD1222 COVID-19 vaccine. Study-wide results and limits: Repertoire sampling happened only post peak T cell response. Spike-specific TCR breadth and depth went up after people got two AZD1222 doses.

TCRdb's table, derived via immunoSEQ multiplex PCR, lists solely in-frame clones and lacks some. The sample includes some 140,000 clones, 90% to 95% of them seen just once. This clone occurred a few times. Its antigen remains unidentified. V gave up 4 bases and J gave up 4 bases, with 10 bases separating them. This CDR3 has 13 residues. Some second doses came at about 4 weeks and others at about 12 weeks; these were pooled. The specimen was peripheral blood, collected 28 days after the second AZD1222 dose. The clonotype comes from an adult who received the AZD1222 COVID-19 vaccine. The V call is TRBV12-3 or TRBV12-4, the J call TRBJ1-1; D gene ambiguous. The CDR3 sequence: CASSYGLVTEAFF. The DNA for the CDR3 is TGTGCCAGCAGTTACGGGTTGGTCACTGAAGCTTTCTTT.